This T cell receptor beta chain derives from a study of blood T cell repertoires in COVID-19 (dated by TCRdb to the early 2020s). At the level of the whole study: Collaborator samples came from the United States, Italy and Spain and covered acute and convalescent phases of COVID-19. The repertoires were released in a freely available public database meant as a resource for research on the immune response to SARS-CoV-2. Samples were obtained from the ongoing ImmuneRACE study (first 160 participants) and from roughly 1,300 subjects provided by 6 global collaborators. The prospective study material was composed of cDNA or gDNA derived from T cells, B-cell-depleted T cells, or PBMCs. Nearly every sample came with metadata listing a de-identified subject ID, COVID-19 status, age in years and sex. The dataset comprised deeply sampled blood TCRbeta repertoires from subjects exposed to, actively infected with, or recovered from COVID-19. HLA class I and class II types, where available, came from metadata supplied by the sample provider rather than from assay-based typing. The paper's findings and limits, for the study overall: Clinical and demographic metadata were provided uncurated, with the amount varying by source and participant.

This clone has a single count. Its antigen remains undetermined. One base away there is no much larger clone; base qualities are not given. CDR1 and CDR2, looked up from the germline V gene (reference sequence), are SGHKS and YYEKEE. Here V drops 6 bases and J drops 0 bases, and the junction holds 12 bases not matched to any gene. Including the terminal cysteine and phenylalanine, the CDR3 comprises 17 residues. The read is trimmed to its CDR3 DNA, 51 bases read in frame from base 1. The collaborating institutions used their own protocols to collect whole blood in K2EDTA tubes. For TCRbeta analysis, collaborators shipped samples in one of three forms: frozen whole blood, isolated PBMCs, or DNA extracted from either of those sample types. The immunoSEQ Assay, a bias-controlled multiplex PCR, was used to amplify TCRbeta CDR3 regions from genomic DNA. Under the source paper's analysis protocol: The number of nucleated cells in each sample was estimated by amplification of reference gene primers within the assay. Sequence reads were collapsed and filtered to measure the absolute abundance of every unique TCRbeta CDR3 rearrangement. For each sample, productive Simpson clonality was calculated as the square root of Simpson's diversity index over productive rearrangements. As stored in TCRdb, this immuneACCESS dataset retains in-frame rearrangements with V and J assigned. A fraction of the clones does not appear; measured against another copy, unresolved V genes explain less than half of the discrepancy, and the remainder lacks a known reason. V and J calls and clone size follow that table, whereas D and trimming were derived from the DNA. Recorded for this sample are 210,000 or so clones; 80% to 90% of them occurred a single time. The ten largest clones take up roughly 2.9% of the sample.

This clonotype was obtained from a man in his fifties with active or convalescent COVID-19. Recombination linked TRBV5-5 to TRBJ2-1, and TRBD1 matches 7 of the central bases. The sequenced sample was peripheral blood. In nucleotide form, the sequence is TGTGCCAGCATCAAAGCAGGGGGACAGAGCTCCTACAATGAGCAGTTCTTC. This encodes CASIKAGGQSSYNEQFF.